This passage covers 23 T cell receptor beta chains from one sample sequenced in a study of T cell responses to AZD1222 COVID-19 vaccine. The assay was immunoSEQ multiplex PCR, and TCRdb's table has in-frame clones only and misses some. The sample shows about 84,000 clones, 80% to 90% of them seen only once. Specimen: peripheral blood, collected 28 days after the second AZD1222 dose. The receptors were sampled from an adult who received the AZD1222 COVID-19 vaccine.

This clone was detected only a few times. As DNA, the CDR3 is TGTGCCAGCAGCGTAGCTTTAGGGACCGGGGAGCTGTTTTTT. Translation: CASSVALGTGELFF. The chain links TRBV9 to TRBJ2-2, with unresolved D. The germline CDR1 and CDR2 sequences are SGDLS and YYNGEE. Trimming removed 0 bases at V and 5 bases at J, with 8 bases between. This CDR3 comprises 14 residues. The full variable domain, completed using reference TRBV9 and TRBJ2-2, is DSGVTQTPKHLITATGQRVTLRCSPRSGDLSVYWYQQSLDQGLQFLIQYYNGEERAKGNILERFSAQQFPDLHSELNLSSLELGDSALYFCASSVALGTGELFFGEGSRLTVL.

This clone was observed once. This chain joins TRBV5-1 and TRBJ2-5; 8 bases map to TRBD2. J gave up 1 base and V 0 bases, and 8 bases lay outside the gene matches. The CDR3 is 17 amino acids. Germline V CDR1 and CDR2: SGHRS, YFSETQ. The CDR3 sequence is CASSLAFSGGFQETQYF. The CDR3 nucleotides read TGCGCCAGCAGCTTGGCGTTCAGCGGGGGTTTCCAAGAGACCCAGTACTTC.

On this clone itself: Other nucleotide sequences in the sample specify the same CDR3. CDR3 loop: CASSLTEAFF. CDR3 nucleotides: TGTGCCAGCAGTTTGACTGAAGCTTTCTTT. This rearrangement joins TRBV12-3 or TRBV12-4 to TRBJ1-1; D is uncertain. V dropped 3 bases and J dropped 5 bases, with 1 base sitting between them. The CDR3 runs to 10 residues.

The rearrangement links TRBV20-1 to TRBJ1-1; D remains unclear. The germline CDR1 and CDR2 sequences are DFQATT and SNEGSKA (reference sequence). Trimming left V 3 bases short and J 7 bases short, with 15 bases between. This CDR3 is built from 13 residues. The CDR3 DNA sequence: TGCAGTGCTAGTTTGCGGAAGTATGTTGAAGCTTTCTTT. This codes for CSASLRKYVEAFF.

A few counts support this clone. J is TRBJ1-2 and V is TRBV9, with 11 bases lining up with TRBD1. Germline V gene sequence: CDR1 SGDLS, CDR2 YYNGEE. The CDR3 contains 14 residues. After removal of 4 bases from V and 7 bases from J, the junction contained 6 bases not matched to a gene. The CDR3 DNA is TGTGCCAGCAGCCGAGGACAGGGGGCATCTGGCTACACCTTC. This gives the protein CASSRGQGASGYTF.

This chain joins TRBV6-6 and TRBJ1-4; D uncertain. Trimming shortened V by 6 bases and J by 8 bases, and 16 bases separated the two germline ends. Germline V CDR1 and CDR2: MNHNY, SVGAGI (reference sequence). This CDR3 has 14 residues. The CDR3 DNA reads TGTGCCAGCAGCTTCGGACCACGACGCGAAAAACTGTTTTTT. It encodes CASSFGPRREKLFF.

This clone was found a few times. This chain links TRBV30 with TRBJ2-1; D is tentatively TRBD1 or TRBD2 (5 bases each). Germline CDR1 GTSNPN, CDR2 SVGIG (reference sequence). V lost 7 bases and J 0 bases, leaving 10 bases between the germline ends. CDR3 size: 13 residues. CDR3 sequence: CALPGSSYNEQFF. The CDR3 coding sequence is TGTGCCTTGCCAGGGAGCTCCTACAATGAGCAGTTCTTC.

The chain has TRBV3-1 (or the pseudogene TRBV3-2) and TRBJ2-2; D is ambiguous. The CDR3 consists of 13 residues. V was pared by 5 bases and J by 2 bases, with 6 bases between. Per the germline V gene, CDR1 is LGHDT and CDR2 is YNNKEL (reference sequence). This CDR3 reads CASSLTNTGELFF. CDR3 DNA sequence: TGTGCCAGCAGCTTGACTAACACCGGGGAGCTGTTTTTT.

V and J are TRBV10-3 and TRBJ2-3, with 8 bases identical to TRBD2. The germline V gene has CDR1 ENHRY and CDR2 SYGVKD. V lost 6 bases and J lost 1; bases outside the gene matches: 3. The CDR3 runs to 14 residues. Here the CDR3 reads CAISGAGGTDTQYF. The CDR3 DNA reads TGTGCCATCAGCGGAGCGGGGGGCACAGATACGCAGTATTTT.

The table lists this clone with a count of one. The chain couples TRBV3-1 (or the pseudogene TRBV3-2) to TRBJ1-1; D is undetermined. The CDR3 contains 13 residues. The germline gives CDR1 LGHDT, CDR2 YNNKEL (reference sequence). Trimming removed 3 bases at V and 5 bases at J, with 10 bases between. CDR3 sequence: CASSHEGRTEAFF. The DNA for the CDR3 is TGTGCCAGCAGCCACGAAGGAAGGACTGAAGCTTTCTTT.

The rearrangement links TRBV28 to TRBJ2-3; D is undetermined. V lost 3 bases, J lost 3 bases, and 4 bases lay in between. Per the germline V gene, CDR1 is MDHEN and CDR2 is SYDVKM. This CDR3 comprises 12 residues. The CDR3 bases are TGTGCCAGCAGTTTTATAACAGATACGCAGTATTTT. As protein: CASSFITDTQYF.

A word on this clone: Germline is not matched at one junction end, which may reflect a read error. V gene TRBV7-2 combines with J gene TRBJ2-5; D perhaps matches TRBD2 (6 bases). The length of the CDR3 is 14 residues. Germline CDR1 reads SGHTA; CDR2 reads FQGNSA. The CDR3 here is CASSLAWQQETQYF. The DNA for the CDR3 is TGTGCCAGCAGCCTAGCGTGGCAGCAAGAGACCCAGTACTTC.

The chain employs TRBV10-1 and TRBJ1-2; 8 bases agree with TRBD1. Germline loops: CDR1 WNHNN, CDR2 SYGVQD (reference sequence). This CDR3 spans 13 amino acids. V lost 3 bases to trimming and J lost 6 bases; unmatched junction nucleotides: 3. CDR3 sequence (DNA): TGCGCCAGCAGTGACAAACAGGGGGATGGCTACACCTTC. It yields the protein CASSDKQGDGYTF.

The chain's CDR3 is CASSRDPYGFNTEAFF. In nucleotides, the CDR3 is TGTGCCAGCAGCCGAGACCCCTACGGATTTAACACTGAAGCTTTCTTT. This chain connects TRBV7-9 to TRBJ1-1; D uncertain. Per germline, CDR1 SEHNR and CDR2 FQNEAQ (reference sequence). V lost 5 bases to trimming and J lost 2 bases, with 18 bases between them. The CDR3 has 16 amino acids.

The chain is built from TRBV18 and TRBJ2-7; 7 bases are shared with TRBD1. Trimming at V came to 3 bases and at J to 3 bases, leaving 11 bases not matched to a gene. Germline CDR1 is KGHSH and CDR2 is LQKENI. The CDR3 totals 16 residues. In nucleotides, the CDR3 is TGTGCCAGCTCACCCGTGGCCGGGACAGCTAACTACGAGCAGTACTTC. Residues: CASSPVAGTANYEQYF.

This clone was found a few times. The V call is TRBV19, the J call TRBJ1-1; D is ambiguous. Germline V gene data show CDR1 as LNHDA and CDR2 as SQIVND (reference sequence). CDR3 size: 16 residues. The V and J ends lost 7 bases and 3 bases respectively, with 21 bases between them. In DNA form, the CDR3 reads TGTGCCAGTAAACGAAGGACCAACCAGGTGGACACTGAAGCTTTCTTT. As protein: CASKRRTNQVDTEAFF.

The chain has TRBV6-5 and TRBJ2-7, with 11 bases that match TRBD1. Germline values: CDR1 MNHEY, CDR2 SVGAGI. Trimming removed 6 bases from V and 7 bases from J; junction bases left unmatched: 5. The CDR3 is 13 residues long. This CDR3 reads CASRRDRGGEQYF. CDR3 nucleotides: TGTGCCAGCAGACGGGACAGGGGGGGAGAGCAGTACTTC.

For this clone: Distinct nucleotide sequences in the sample also encode this CDR3. The chain recombines TRBV14 with TRBJ1-2, with a possible D match to TRBD1 (5 bases). V dropped 0 bases and J dropped 4 bases, with 12 bases sitting between them. The CDR3 has 15 residues. Germline loops: CDR1 SGHDN, CDR2 FVKESK. The CDR3 sequence: CASSQDRRGTYGYTF. The CDR3 DNA is TGTGCCAGCAGCCAAGATAGGAGGGGAACCTATGGCTACACCTTC.

The chain combines TRBV19 with TRBJ2-5, with TRBD2 matching over 8 bases. The CDR3 covers 16 residues. Germline V gene data show CDR1 as LNHDA and CDR2 as SQIVND (reference sequence). V was clipped by 2 bases and J by 3 bases; unmatched bases: 8. The CDR3: CASSILSGGMKETQYF. As DNA, the CDR3 is TGTGCCAGTAGTATACTAAGCGGGGGTATGAAAGAGACCCAGTACTTC.

This rearrangement joins TRBV13 to TRBJ2-7; D could derive from TRBD1 or TRBD2 (5 bases each). V lost 3 bases and J 2 bases, leaving 8 bases between the germline ends. The CDR3 covers 13 residues. The germline V gene encodes CDR1 PRHDT and CDR2 FYEKMQ (reference sequence). CDR3 region: CASSFGTAYEQYF. As DNA, the CDR3 is TGTGCCAGCAGCTTCGGGACCGCCTACGAGCAGTACTTC.

This clone appeared a single time. V and J are TRBV18 and TRBJ2-3, with D perhaps TRBD2 (6 bases). CDR1 and CDR2 (germline): KGHSH, LQKENI. With 3 bases removed from V and 2 bases from J, the gap between germline ends came to 12 bases. The CDR3 covers 15 residues. CDR3 sequence: CASSPGAGLTDTQYF. The CDR3 region has the DNA TGTGCCAGCTCACCTGGAGCGGGCCTCACAGATACGCAGTATTTT. Using reference TRBV18 and TRBJ2-3 for the parts outside the CDR3, the full variable domain is NAGVMQNPRHLVRRRGQEARLRCSPMKGHSHVYWYRQLPEEGLKFMVYLQKENIIDESGMPKERFSAEFPKEGPSILRIQQVVRGDSAAYFCASSPGAGLTDTQYFGPGTRLTVL.

This chain links TRBV3-1 (or the pseudogene TRBV3-2) with TRBJ1-5; tentatively, D is TRBD1 (5 bases). V lost 2 bases and J 9 bases, leaving 14 bases between the germline ends. This CDR3 has 14 amino acids. Germline CDR1 reads LGHDT; CDR2 reads YNNKEL (reference sequence). This CDR3 is CASSQQGGIGPQHF. DNA of the CDR3: TGTGCCAGCAGCCAACAGGGAGGAATCGGGCCCCAGCATTTT.

The rearrangement links TRBV28 to TRBJ1-2; D gene unclear. The CDR3 loop spans 14 amino acids. Germline V gene sequence: CDR1 MDHEN, CDR2 SYDVKM. Trimming shortened V by 6 bases and J by 8 bases, and 19 bases separated the two germline ends. The CDR3 DNA reads as TGTGCCAGCAGCTACACCCGAGCCTCGGGAGGCTACACCTTC. Its protein product is CASSYTRASGGYTF.